This T cell receptor (beta chain) comes out of a study of control samples from healthy donors and cancer patients. Sequencing was performed with immunoSEQ multiplex PCR; in TCRdb, only in-frame clones are kept and a portion is missing. The sample lists about 70,000 clones; about 95% were seen once. V was cut by 0 bases and J by 2 bases, with 6 bases left in between. The CDR3 is made up of 15 amino acids. Germline V gene lookup returns CDR1 SGDLS and CDR2 YYNGEE. The rearrangement links TRBV9 to TRBJ2-6; D tentatively fits TRBD1 or TRBD2 (5 bases each). Sequencing was carried out using blood. The origin of this receptor is a woman in her twenties or thirties in good health. CDR3 amino acids: CASSVGGTGANVLTF. The CDR3 DNA reads TGTGCCAGCAGCGTAGGGGGGACTGGGGCCAACGTCCTGACTTTC.